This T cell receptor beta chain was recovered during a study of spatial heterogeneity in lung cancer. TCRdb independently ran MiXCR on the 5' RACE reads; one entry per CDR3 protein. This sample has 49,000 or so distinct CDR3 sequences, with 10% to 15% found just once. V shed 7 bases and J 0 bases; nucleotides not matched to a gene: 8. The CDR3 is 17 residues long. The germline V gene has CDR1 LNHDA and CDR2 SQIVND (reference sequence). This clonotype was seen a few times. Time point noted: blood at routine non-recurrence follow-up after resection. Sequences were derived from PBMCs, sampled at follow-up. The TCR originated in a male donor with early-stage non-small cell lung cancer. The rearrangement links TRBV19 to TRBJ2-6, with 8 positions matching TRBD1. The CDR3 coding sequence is TGTGCCAGTATTCTCCGGGACAGGCACTCTGGGGCCAACGTCCTGACTTTC. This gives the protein CASILRDRHSGANVLTF.